The present entry profiles one TCR beta chain with its context. Its antigen remains unidentified. The record originates from a study of cytomegalovirus exposure and HLA in healthy donors. Study observations and caveats: Analysis was performed later, and it showed HLA-associated TCR beta chains to be more clonally expanded than equally common others.

The study ran its PCR with 60 Vbeta and 13 Jbeta primers. The method was immunoSEQ multiplex PCR; TCRdb's version includes in-frame clones alone and lacks a portion of them. The table for this sample gives about 110,000 clones. Germline CDR1 reads KGHSH; CDR2 reads LQKENI. Trimming cost V 6 bases and J 6 bases; bases outside gene matches: 4. The CDR3 is 14 amino acids. Sequencing was performed on PBMCs. The rearrangement joins TRBV18 to TRBJ2-7; 14 bases line up with TRBD2. The origin of this receptor is a man aged 30 to 45 in good health and CMV-seronegative. The CDR3 region is CASSPGLAGGEQYF. CDR3 DNA sequence: TGTGCCAGCTCCCCCGGACTAGCGGGGGGCGAGCAGTACTTC.